The clone carrying this T cell receptor beta chain rates as medium-sized (0.01 to 0.1%). CDR1 and CDR2 from the germline V gene are DFQATT and SNEGSKA (reference sequence). V dropped 4 bases and J dropped 5; count of bases not matched to a gene: 7. This CDR3 is 15 amino acids long. This sample stems from a study of T cells after yellow fever vaccination. Whole-study results and caveats: Only a small proportion of the clonotypes turned up in both the CD4 and the CD8 compartments, likely arising from convergent recombination.

TCRdb processed the 5' RACE reads anew with MiXCR; each CDR3 protein has one entry. The data show approximately 32,000 distinct CDR3 sequences, about 6.6% seen once. The sequencing used PBMCs, either bulk or a sorted T-cell subset (CD4+, CD8+, memory, or dextramer-sorted; not recorded which), collected on the day of the first yellow fever vaccination. The TCR sequence derives from a man aged 18-30 years who received the YFV17D yellow fever vaccine. The J gene is TRBJ2-1, the V gene TRBV20-1; 11 bases align to TRBD2. The CDR3, as DNA: TGCAGTGCTACCATAGCGGGGGGGAACAACAATGAGCAGTTCTTC. Amino acid sequence: CSATIAGGNNNEQFF.